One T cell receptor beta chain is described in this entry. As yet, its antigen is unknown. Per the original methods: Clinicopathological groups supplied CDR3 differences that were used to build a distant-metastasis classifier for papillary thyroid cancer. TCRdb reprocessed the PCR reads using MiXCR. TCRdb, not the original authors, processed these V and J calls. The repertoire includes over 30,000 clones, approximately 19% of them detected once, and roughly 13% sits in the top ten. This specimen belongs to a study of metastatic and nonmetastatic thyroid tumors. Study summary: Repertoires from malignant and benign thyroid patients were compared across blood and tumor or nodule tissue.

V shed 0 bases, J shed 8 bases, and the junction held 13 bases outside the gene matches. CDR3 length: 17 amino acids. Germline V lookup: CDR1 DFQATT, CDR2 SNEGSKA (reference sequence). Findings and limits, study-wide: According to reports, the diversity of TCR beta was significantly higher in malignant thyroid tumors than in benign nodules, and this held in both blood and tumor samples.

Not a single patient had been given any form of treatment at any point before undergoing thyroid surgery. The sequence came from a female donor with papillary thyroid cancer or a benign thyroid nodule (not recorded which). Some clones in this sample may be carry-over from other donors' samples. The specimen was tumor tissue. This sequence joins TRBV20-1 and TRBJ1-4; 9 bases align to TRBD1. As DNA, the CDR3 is TGCAGTGCTAGAGAGCTCCTGTGGGGGACAGGGTTGGAAAAACTGTTTTTT. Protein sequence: CSARELLWGTGLEKLFF.